A selection of T cell receptor beta chains follows, all from one sample in a study of CD8+ T cells in alopecia areata. Assay: immunoSEQ multiplex PCR; the TCRdb copy retains only in-frame clones and omits some. The profile covers about 110,000 clones, with roughly 55% appearing a single time and about 12% taken by the ten largest. The sample here was CD8+ T cells sorted from blood, taken at week 24, from a patient treated with tofacitinib. The receptors come from a human donor with alopecia areata. The CDR3 runs from the conserved cysteine through the conserved F or W. D genes are given only for firm matches. For some rows the clone size is stated as once, few or many, or as a class when expanded; others skip it.

d_call j_call clone_size v_call cdr3_aa cdr3_nt
. TRBJ1-2 . TRBV9 CASSPPILANYGYTF TGTGCCAGCAGCCCCCCAATTTTAGCTAACTATGGCTACACCTTC
. TRBJ1-6 . TRBV11-2 CASSLRRTSSYNSPLHF TGTGCCAGCAGCCTGCGACGAACGAGCTCCTATAATTCACCCCTCCACTTT
. TRBJ2-7 . TRBV2 CASTFSREADEQYF TGTGCCAGCACCTTCTCGAGGGAGGCCGACGAGCAGTACTTC
. TRBJ2-3 few TRBV7-8 CASSPGADTQYF TGTGCCAGCAGCCCAGGGGCAGATACGCAGTATTTT
. TRBJ2-1 . TRBV18 CASSPEGSSYNEQFF TGTGCCAGCTCACCCGAAGGGAGCTCCTACAATGAGCAGTTCTTC
. TRBJ2-2 few TRBV15 CATSRVGTSGELFF TGTGCCACCAGCAGAGTCGGGACGTCCGGGGAGCTGTTTTTT
. TRBJ2-3 . TRBV5-1 CASSLEQPSTDTQYF TGCGCCAGCAGCTTGGAACAGCCTAGCACAGATACGCAGTATTTT
. TRBJ2-1 . TRBV5-4 CATTTGGLGWDEQFF TGTGCCACTACGACCGGTGGGCTTGGTTGGGATGAGCAGTTCTTC
. TRBJ2-3 . TRBV15 CATSRDRTEDTQYF TGTGCCACCAGCAGAGATCGGACGGAAGATACGCAGTATTTT
TRBD1 TRBJ1-6 . TRBV5-8 CASSLVAGGDYNSPLHF TGTGCCAGCAGCTTGGTGGCAGGGGGTGACTATAATTCACCCCTCCACTTT
TRBD2 TRBJ2-7 few TRBV5-6 CASSLGASGGYEQYF TGTGCCAGCAGCTTGGGGGCTAGCGGGGGCTACGAGCAGTACTTC
TRBD2 TRBJ2-1 . TRBV6-1 CASKSGGAYNEQFF TGTGCCAGCAAGAGCGGGGGCGCTTACAATGAGCAGTTCTTC
. TRBJ2-1 . TRBV7-9 CASSLVRDEQFF TGCGCCAGCAGCTTAGTCCGGGATGAGCAGTTCTTC
. TRBJ1-2 few TRBV6-5 CASSSGQFVGYTF TGTGCCAGCAGTTCTGGACAGTTCGTCGGCTACACCTTC
. TRBJ1-5 . TRBV5-4 CASSHTLGHNSNQPQHF TGTGCCAGCAGCCACACGCTTGGACACAATAGCAATCAGCCCCAGCATTTT
TRBD2 TRBJ2-7 few TRBV29-1 CSIKGGSSYEQYF TGCAGCATCAAGGGAGGGAGCTCCTACGAGCAGTACTTC
. TRBJ2-4 few TRBV4-1 CASSQREDKNIQYF TGCGCCAGCAGCCAGAGGGAGGACAAAAACATTCAGTACTTC
TRBD2 TRBJ2-3 . TRBV11-2 CASNLQGLGADTQYF TGTGCCAGCAATCTCCAGGGACTAGGGGCAGATACGCAGTATTTT
. TRBJ1-2 few TRBV19 CASTPTGRGVPNYGYTF TGTGCCAGTACTCCGACGGGCAGGGGCGTCCCTAACTATGGCTACACCTTC
TRBD1 TRBJ1-2 . TRBV30 CAWTWQGEYGYTF TGTGCCTGGACGTGGCAGGGGGAGTATGGCTACACCTTC
. TRBJ2-2 . TRBV27 CASSLSGSGELFF TGTGCCAGCAGTTTAAGCGGGTCCGGGGAGCTGTTTTTT
. TRBJ1-1 . TRBV6-5 CASSYLGRRVTEAFF TGTGCCAGCAGTTACCTAGGGAGGAGGGTTACTGAAGCTTTCTTT
. TRBJ1-2 few TRBV29-1 CSVPSGGIYGYTF TGCAGCGTTCCTTCGGGAGGAATCTATGGCTACACCTTC
TRBD2 TRBJ2-7 . TRBV30 CAWGEGFGDEQYF TGTGCCTGGGGGGAGGGCTTCGGCGACGAGCAGTACTTC
. TRBJ1-1 . TRBV29-1 CSALLDAEAFF TGCAGCGCTCTCCTGGACGCTGAAGCTTTCTTT
. TRBJ2-1 few TRBV29-1 CSVEQGAFNEQFF TGCAGCGTTGAACAAGGGGCCTTCAATGAGCAGTTCTTC
. TRBJ2-1 . TRBV9 CASSIGGGTYNEQFF TGTGCCAGCAGCATAGGAGGGGGGACCTACAATGAGCAGTTCTTC
. TRBJ2-7 once TRBV6-5 CARPEWGFYEQYF TGTGCCAGACCCGAATGGGGTTTCTACGAGCAGTACTTC
. TRBJ2-6 . TRBV5-6 CASSLGAGGDSGANVLTF TGTGCCAGCAGCTTGGGGGCAGGAGGGGACTCTGGGGCCAACGTCCTGACTTTC
. TRBJ1-2 . TRBV6-5 CASSYSEGTSYGYTF TGTGCCAGCAGTTACTCTGAGGGGACAAGCTATGGCTACACCTTC
. TRBJ1-1 . TRBV4-2 CASSYDRSPGAFF TGTGCCAGCAGCTACGACAGGTCCCCGGGAGCTTTCTTT
. TRBJ2-5 . TRBV7-8 CASSLVGLSQETQYF TGTGCCAGCAGCTTAGTGGGCCTGAGCCAAGAGACCCAGTACTTC
. TRBJ2-3 . TRBV6-5 CASSARDPSTDTQYF TGTGCCAGCAGTGCCCGGGACCCTAGCACAGATACGCAGTATTTT
. TRBJ1-5 . TRBV7-8 CASSLALFGARVGQPQHF TGTGCCAGCAGCTTAGCGCTGTTCGGGGCCAGGGTTGGACAGCCCCAGCATTTT
TRBD1 TRBJ1-4 . TRBV27 CATTSVGTGHEKLFF TGTGCCACCACCAGTGTTGGGACAGGACATGAAAAACTGTTTTTT
. TRBJ1-2 . TRBV7-9 CASSLAAASPWGYTF TGTGCCAGCAGCCTAGCGGCAGCGTCGCCTTGGGGCTACACCTTC
. TRBJ1-2 . TRBV6-5 CASSYLGDGYTF TGTGCCAGCAGTTACTTAGGGGATGGCTACACCTTC
. TRBJ2-2 . TRBV27 CASKVTGAGELFF TGTGCCAGCAAAGTGACAGGCGCCGGGGAGCTGTTTTTT
. TRBJ1-2 . TRBV5-4 CASSLPGNGYTF TGTGCCAGCAGCTTGCCCGGGAATGGCTACACCTTC
. TRBJ2-3 few TRBV2 CASSEQAFSTDTQYF TGTGCCAGCAGTGAACAGGCGTTTAGCACAGATACGCAGTATTTT
. TRBJ1-1 . TRBV19 CASSETPNTEAFF TGTGCCAGTAGTGAGACCCCGAACACTGAAGCTTTCTTT
. TRBJ1-2 . TRBV12-5 CASGDGPDYGYTF TGTGCTAGTGGTGACGGGCCTGACTATGGCTACACCTTC
. TRBJ2-2 . TRBV11-2 CASSRLGELFF TGTGCCAGCAGCCGCCTCGGGGAGCTGTTTTTT
. TRBJ1-2 . TRBV19 CASGEIYGYTF TGTGCCAGTGGTGAGATCTATGGCTACACCTTC
. TRBJ2-7 few TRBV7-9 CASSLLNRHYEQYF TGTGCCAGCAGCTTACTGAACCGGCACTACGAGCAGTACTTC
. TRBJ2-1 . TRBV21-1 CASRSGQGMAHYNEQFF TGTGCCAGCAGAAGCGGACAGGGAATGGCCCACTACAATGAGCAGTTCTTC
. TRBJ2-1 few TRBV30 CAWSVGEQFF TGTGCCTGGAGCGTGGGGGAGCAGTTCTTC
. TRBJ2-2 . TRBV12-5 CASGGSERVTGELFF TGTGCTAGTGGCGGGTCCGAACGAGTAACCGGGGAGCTGTTTTTT